The present entry profiles one T cell receptor beta chain with its context. The sample comes from a study of T cells after somatic rescue of genetic block. CDR3 length: 13 amino acids. Germline V CDR1 and CDR2: ENHRY, SYGVKD. Deletions cut 0 bases from V and 8 bases from J, with 8 bases between. The repertoire was sequenced with immunoSEQ multiplex PCR; TCRdb's copy has only in-frame clones and lacks some. The sample carries tens of thousands of clones, just over 90% recorded once. The sample was peripheral blood mononuclear cells (PBMCs). This clonotype originated in a man between 35 and 55 years old. The rearrangement uses TRBV10-3 and TRBJ2-1; unclear D gene. The CDR3 DNA reads as TGTGCCATCAGTGAGTCCTCCGGCGATGAGCAGTTCTTC. This gives the protein CAISESSGDEQFF.